One T cell receptor beta chain is described in this entry. Antigen specificity is unknown. The CDR3 is 15 residues long. CDR1 is LGHDT, CDR2 YNNKEL, per germline (reference sequence). V gave up 0 bases and J gave up 2 bases, with 9 bases separating them. For the second PCR, which ran for 7 to 11 cycles, a sample-barcoded 5' primer and a J-beta primer mix were used. TCRdb analysed the 5' RACE reads with MiXCR anew, one entry per CDR3 protein. The table lists around 990,000 distinct CDR3 sequences, 35% to 40% of them singletons. This entry belongs to a study of blood T cells in healthy people across ages. Study-wide findings and caveats: Long-lived donors exceeded aged donors in naive CD4+ cells and diversity. Across the age range, TCR beta diversity per million T cells fell in a roughly linear way.

The sequencing sample was made of blood. The clonotype comes from a man younger than 30 in good health. This sequence joins TRBV3-1 and TRBJ2-3; no firm D call. The CDR3: CASSQEATITDTQYF. The CDR3 DNA reads as TGTGCCAGCAGCCAAGAGGCTACGATCACAGATACGCAGTATTTT.